Presented here are 20 T cell receptor beta chains from one specimen sequenced in a study of T cells in localized non-small cell lung cancer. Libraries were prepared by immunoSEQ multiplex PCR; TCRdb keeps only in-frame clonotypes and omits some of them. This sample carries some 8,200 clones, 55% to 75% of them seen once, and the ten largest clones take less than 8.5%. The source material was lymph node tissue, sampled before any cancer treatment. The receptors derive from a male donor aged 60 or over with stage I squamous cell lung carcinoma.

This clone was seen only a few times. The V gene is TRBV5-1, the J gene TRBJ1-1, with no clear D. The germline V and J ends were trimmed by 9 bases and 0 bases, with 15 bases remaining between them. Germline V CDR1 and CDR2: SGHRS, YFSETQ. The CDR3 extends over 14 amino acids. The CDR3 bases are TGCGCCACCGCCCCACAGAAAATGAACACTGAAGCTTTCTTT. Protein sequence: CATAPQKMNTEAFF.

This clone was picked up a small number of times. Here the CDR3 reads CASGFLGQGATEAFF. CDR3 sequence (DNA): TGTGCCAGCGGCTTCCTTGGACAGGGGGCGACTGAAGCTTTCTTT. V is TRBV28 and J is TRBJ1-1, with 11 bases identical to TRBD1. Germline V gene data show CDR1 as MDHEN and CDR2 as SYDVKM. The CDR3 consists of 15 residues. Unmatched junction bases numbered 10, after V lost 8 bases and J lost 5 bases.

The CDR3 loop is CASLLGDTNTGELFF. For the CDR3, the DNA is TGCGCCAGCCTCTTAGGGGACACTAACACCGGGGAGCTGTTTTTT. J is TRBJ2-2 and V is TRBV5-1, with a possible D match to TRBD1 (6 bases). CDR1 and CDR2 (germline): SGHRS, YFSETQ. The CDR3 runs 15 residues. Trimming pared 7 bases from V and 2 bases from J, leaving 15 bases between.

The chain has TRBV28 and TRBJ2-5; D remains ambiguous. V was cut by 4 bases and J by 2 bases, with 8 bases left in between. The CDR3 is 13 amino acids. Germline CDR1 reads MDHEN; CDR2 reads SYDVKM. CDR3 nucleotide sequence: TGTGCCAGCAGTTCACAACTACAAGAGACCCAGTACTTC. Protein product: CASSSQLQETQYF.

This chain joins TRBV11-3 and TRBJ2-5; D not certain. The ends were cut back, 7 bases at V and 1 base at J, with 19 bases in the middle. This CDR3 spans 16 amino acids. CDR1 and CDR2 from the germline V gene are SGHNT and YENEEA. The CDR3 reads CASTTGVAVGQETQYF. The CDR3 nucleotides are TGTGCCAGCACCACTGGGGTGGCAGTCGGCCAAGAGACCCAGTACTTC.

The chain joins TRBV6-8 to TRBJ2-7; no definite D call. This CDR3 has 12 amino acids. Germline V gives CDR1 MNHGY, CDR2 SAAAGT. V shed 4 bases and J shed 3 bases, with 7 bases lying between them. The CDR3: CASSSWIYEQYF. As DNA, the CDR3 is TGTGCCAGCAGTTCTTGGATCTACGAGCAGTACTTC.

This clone turned up a few times. V gene TRBV1 combines with J gene TRBJ1-3. TRBV1 is assigned pseudogene status. This CDR3 is 14 amino acids long. The chain's CDR3 is CASSQGSAFDTIYF. The CDR3 bases are TGCGCCAGCAGCCAAGGTTCGGCTTTCGACACCATATATTTT.

A few counts support this clone. The gene calls are TRBV7-6 and TRBJ2-2, with 13 nucleotides matching TRBD2. Per the germline V gene, CDR1 is SGHVS and CDR2 is FNYEAQ. The junction had 10 bases not matched to a gene; V was cut back by 5 bases and J by 7 bases. The CDR3 covers 17 residues. CDR3 sequence (DNA): TGTGCCAGCAGCCCCCATACTAGCGGGAGGGCCTTCGGGGAGCTGTTTTTT. Its translation is CASSPHTSGRAFGELFF.

The CDR3 coding sequence is TGCGCCAGCAGCCGGGCGGGTATGTCAAGCGAGCAGTTCTTC. It is translated as CASSRAGMSSEQFF. The rearrangement links TRBV10-1 to TRBJ2-1, with D possibly matching TRBD2 (5 bases). The length of the CDR3 is 14 residues. V lost 6 bases and J 10 bases, leaving 19 bases between the germline ends. The germline V gene encodes CDR1 WNHNN and CDR2 SYGVQD (reference sequence).

This sequence joins TRBV15 and TRBJ2-3; 10 bases match TRBD2. Germline values: CDR1 LNHNV, CDR2 YYDKDF (reference sequence). This CDR3 contains 16 residues. V dropped 2 bases and J dropped 5; count of bases not matched to a gene: 7. The CDR3: CATSRSSGRAGDTQYF. The CDR3 coding sequence is TGTGCCACCAGCAGATCAAGCGGGAGGGCGGGAGATACGCAGTATTTT.

In its sample, this clone was seen a few times. This rearrangement joins TRBV25-1 to TRBJ2-1, with TRBD2 matching 8 bases. Germline lookup yields CDR1 MGHDK and CDR2 SYGVNS. This CDR3 is 14 amino acids long. J gave up 5 bases and V 4 bases, and 4 bases lay outside the gene matches. In DNA form, the CDR3 reads TGTGCCAGCAGTGTGGCTAGCGGGCACAATGAGCAGTTCTTC. It yields the protein CASSVASGHNEQFF. Looking up the rest from reference TRBV25-1 and TRBJ2-1 gives the full variable domain: EADIYQTPRYLVIGTGKKITLECSQTMGHDKMYWYQQDPGMELHLIHYSYGVNSTEKGDLSSESTVSRIRTEHFPLTLESARPSHTSQYLCASSVASGHNEQFFGPGTRLTVL.

This clone came up a few times. The chain is built from TRBV28 and TRBJ2-5; D possibly matches TRBD1 or TRBD2 (5 bases each). The CDR3 is made up of 14 amino acids. The V end lost 9 bases, the J end lost 0 bases, and 14 bases lay between the germline ends. The germline CDR1 and CDR2 sequences are MDHEN and SYDVKM. CDR3 sequence reads: CAREKGPYQETQYF. CDR3 sequence (DNA): TGTGCCAGAGAGAAGGGACCGTACCAAGAGACCCAGTACTTC.

The chain is built from TRBV11-3 and TRBJ2-2; 8 bases fit TRBD1. CDR1 and CDR2 (germline): SGHNT, YENEEA. The ends lost 5 bases at V and 6 bases at J; junction bases unmatched: 8. The CDR3 totals 15 residues. CDR3 nucleotides: TGTGCCAGCAGCCCGGGGACAGGAGCGGCCGGGGAGCTGTTTTTT. Protein sequence: CASSPGTGAAGELFF.

As to this clone: Given the absence of the conserved phenylalanine or tryptophan at the CDR3 end, a read error is likely. No DNA is shown, since the ends of the CDR3 on it are uncertain; the CDR3 is the one TCRdb lists. J is TRBJ2-7 and V is TRBV10-1; the table's TRBD1 call for D was not verified on the DNA. The CDR3 length equals 11 residues, ends included. Germline V gives CDR1 WNHNN, CDR2 SYGVQD (reference sequence). The CDR3 loop reads CATPRIGYHRL.

The V gene is TRBV6-4, the J gene TRBJ2-3; 9 bases are a match to TRBD2. The CDR3 loop spans 16 amino acids. Trimming cost V 5 bases and J 1 base; bases outside gene matches: 7. Germline assignment: CDR1 MRHNA and CDR2 SNTAGT. Written as DNA, the CDR3 is TGTGCCAGCAGTACTATAGCGGGAGCTCGCACAGATACGCAGTATTTT. This translates into CASSTIAGARTDTQYF.

This chain links TRBV9 with TRBJ2-1; D unclear. V was pared by 0 bases and J by 7 bases, with 8 bases between. The V gene's germline CDR1 is SGDLS and CDR2 YYNGEE. This CDR3 region has 13 residues. The CDR3 sequence is CASSVGSGNEQFF. As DNA, the CDR3 is TGTGCCAGCAGCGTAGGTAGTGGGAATGAGCAGTTCTTC.

The chain is built from TRBV6-1 and TRBJ2-7; a weak D match, TRBD2 (6 bases). Germline V gene sequence: CDR1 MNHNS, CDR2 SASEGT. The ends were cut back, 0 bases at V and 2 bases at J, with 14 bases in the middle. The CDR3 covers 16 residues. CDR3 in amino acids: CASSEAGAGRPYEQYF. CDR3 nucleotides: TGTGCCAGCAGTGAAGCAGGGGCGGGACGACCCTACGAGCAGTACTTC.

The V gene is TRBV19, the J gene TRBJ1-3, with unresolved D. CDR3 length equals 15 residues. V lost 5 bases and J 4 bases, leaving 15 bases between the germline ends. Germline V lookup: CDR1 LNHDA, CDR2 SQIVND (reference sequence). This CDR3 is CASSAPGLLGNTIYF. For the CDR3, the DNA is TGTGCCAGTAGTGCTCCGGGCCTCCTGGGAAACACCATATATTTT.

V usage is TRBV12-5 and J usage is TRBJ2-5; unclear D gene. The germline V and J ends were trimmed by 6 bases and 3 bases, with 14 bases remaining between them. Germline assignment: CDR1 LGHNT and CDR2 FRNRAP. CDR3 size: 14 residues. The CDR3 is CASGPDGTKETQYF. CDR3 DNA sequence: TGTGCTAGTGGCCCAGACGGAACCAAAGAGACCCAGTACTTC.

This clone was seen only a few times. The chain is built from TRBV6-7 and TRBJ2-7; D not resolved. TRBV6-7 is an open reading frame, and its role is uncertain. This CDR3 is 15 amino acids long. Deletions cut 0 bases from V and 4 bases from J, with 13 bases between. The CDR3 reads CASSYSAPTPYEQYF. The CDR3 DNA sequence: TGTGCCAGCAGTTACTCGGCTCCCACCCCTTACGAGCAGTACTTC.